What follows is one TCR beta chain and its context. The antigen is not known. This record belongs to a study of blood T cells in healthy people across ages. The use of a sample-barcoded 5' primer and a J-beta primer mix characterized a second PCR of about 7 to 12 cycles. One entry per CDR3 protein results from TCRdb running MiXCR on the 5' RACE reads. This repertoire shows approximately 600,000 distinct CDR3 sequences, approximately 59% found once; its top ten account for around 37%. Germline CDR1 reads SEHNR; CDR2 reads FQNEAQ (reference sequence). This CDR3 has 18 residues. J lost 5 bases, V lost 1 base, and 12 bases had no gene match. Overall study findings and caveats: Unknown CMV status may confound age-related changes in expanded clones. Any conclusive comparison of naive versus antigen-experienced cells was prevented by using unsorted PBMCs.

This chain joins TRBV7-9 and TRBJ2-3; the match to TRBD2 covers 10 bases. Sequencing was performed on blood. The receptor's source is a man between 60 and 75 years old in good health. The CDR3 loop reads CASSLGIGGGLARDTQYF. The CDR3 DNA follows: TGTGCCAGCAGCTTAGGAATCGGGGGGGGACTAGCGAGAGATACGCAGTATTTT. Full variable domain (rest looked up from reference TRBV7-9 and TRBJ2-3): DTGVSQNPRHKITKRGQNVTFRCDPISEHNRLYWYRQTLGQGPEFLTYFQNEAQLEKSRLLSDRFSAERPKGSFSTLEIQRTEQGDSAMYLCASSLGIGGGLARDTQYFGPGTRLTVL.